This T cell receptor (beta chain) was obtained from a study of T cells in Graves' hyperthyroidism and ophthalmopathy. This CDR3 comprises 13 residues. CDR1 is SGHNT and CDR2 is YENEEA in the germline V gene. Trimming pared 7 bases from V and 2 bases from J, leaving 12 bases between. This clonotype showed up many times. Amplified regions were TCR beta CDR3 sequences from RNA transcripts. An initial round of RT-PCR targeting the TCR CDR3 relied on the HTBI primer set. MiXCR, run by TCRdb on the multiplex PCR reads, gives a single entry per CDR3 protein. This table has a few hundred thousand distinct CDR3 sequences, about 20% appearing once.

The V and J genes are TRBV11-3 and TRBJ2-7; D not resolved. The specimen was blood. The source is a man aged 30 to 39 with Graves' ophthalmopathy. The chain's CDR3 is CASTADGTYEQYF. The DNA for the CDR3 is TGTGCCAGCACCGCTGACGGAACCTACGAGCAGTACTTC.